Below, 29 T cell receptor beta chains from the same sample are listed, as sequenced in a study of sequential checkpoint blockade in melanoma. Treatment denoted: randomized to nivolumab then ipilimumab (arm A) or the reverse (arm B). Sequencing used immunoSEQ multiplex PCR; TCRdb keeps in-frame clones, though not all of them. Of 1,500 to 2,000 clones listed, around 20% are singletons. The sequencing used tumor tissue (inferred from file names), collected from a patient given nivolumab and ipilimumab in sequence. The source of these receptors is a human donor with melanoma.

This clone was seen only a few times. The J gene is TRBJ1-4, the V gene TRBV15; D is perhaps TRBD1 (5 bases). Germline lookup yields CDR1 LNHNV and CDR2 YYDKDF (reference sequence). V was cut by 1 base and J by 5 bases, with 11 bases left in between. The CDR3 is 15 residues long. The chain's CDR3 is CATSRVLGRNEKLFF. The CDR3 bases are TGTGCCACCAGCAGAGTCTTGGGGCGCAATGAAAAACTGTTTTTT.

DNA for the CDR3: TGTGCCAGCTCACCACCGGTCAGGACGTCCTACGAGCAGTACTTC. Amino acid sequence: CASSPPVRTSYEQYF. The rearrangement links TRBV18 to TRBJ2-7, with D hard to call. CDR1 and CDR2 from the germline V gene are KGHSH and LQKENI. This CDR3 contains 15 residues. The V end was cut by 0 bases, the J end by 1 base, with 10 bases between.

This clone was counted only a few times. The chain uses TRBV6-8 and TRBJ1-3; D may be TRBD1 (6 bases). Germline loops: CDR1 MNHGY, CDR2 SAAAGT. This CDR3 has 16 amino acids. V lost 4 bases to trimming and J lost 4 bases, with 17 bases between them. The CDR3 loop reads CASSLSVGGSGNTIYF. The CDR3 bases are TGTGCCAGCAGTTTGAGCGTCGGGGGCAGCGGAAACACCATATATTTT.

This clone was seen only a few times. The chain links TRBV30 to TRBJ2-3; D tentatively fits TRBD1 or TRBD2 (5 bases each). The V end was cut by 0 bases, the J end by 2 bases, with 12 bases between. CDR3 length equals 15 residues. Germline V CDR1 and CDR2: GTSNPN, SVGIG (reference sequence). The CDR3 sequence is CAWSVVGGFTDTQYF. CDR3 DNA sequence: TGTGCCTGGAGTGTCGTTGGGGGATTCACAGATACGCAGTATTTT.

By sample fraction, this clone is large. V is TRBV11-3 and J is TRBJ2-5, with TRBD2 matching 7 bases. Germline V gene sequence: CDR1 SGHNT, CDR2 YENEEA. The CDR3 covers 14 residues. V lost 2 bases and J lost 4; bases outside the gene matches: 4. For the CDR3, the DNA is TGTGCCAGCAGCTTAATAGGCGGGGGAGAGACCCAGTACTTC. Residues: CASSLIGGGETQYF.

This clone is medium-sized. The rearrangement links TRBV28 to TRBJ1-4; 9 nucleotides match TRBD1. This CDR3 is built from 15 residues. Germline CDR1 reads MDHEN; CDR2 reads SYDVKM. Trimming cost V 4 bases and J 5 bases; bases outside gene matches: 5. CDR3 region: CASSSSGTGNEKLFF. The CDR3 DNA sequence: TGTGCCAGCAGTTCCTCCGGGACAGGGAATGAAAAACTGTTTTTT. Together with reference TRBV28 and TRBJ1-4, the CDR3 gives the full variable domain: DVKVTQSSRYLVKRTGEKVFLECVQDMDHENMFWYRQDPGLGLRLIYFSYDVKMKEKGDIPEGYSVSREKKERFSLILESASTNQTSMYLCASSSSGTGNEKLFFGSGTQLSVL.

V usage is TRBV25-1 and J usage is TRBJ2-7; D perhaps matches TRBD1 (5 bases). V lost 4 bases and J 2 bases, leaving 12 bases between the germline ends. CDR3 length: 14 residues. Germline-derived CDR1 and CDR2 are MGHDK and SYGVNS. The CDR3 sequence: CASSGPAGPYEQYF. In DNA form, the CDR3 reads TGTGCCAGCAGTGGTCCCGCAGGGCCCTACGAGCAGTACTTC.

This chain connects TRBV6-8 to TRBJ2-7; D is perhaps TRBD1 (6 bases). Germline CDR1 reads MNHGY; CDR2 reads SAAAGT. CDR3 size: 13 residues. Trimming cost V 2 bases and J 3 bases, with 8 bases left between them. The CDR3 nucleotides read TGTGCCAGCAGTTACGGGACACTCTACGAGCAGTACTTC. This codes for CASSYGTLYEQYF.

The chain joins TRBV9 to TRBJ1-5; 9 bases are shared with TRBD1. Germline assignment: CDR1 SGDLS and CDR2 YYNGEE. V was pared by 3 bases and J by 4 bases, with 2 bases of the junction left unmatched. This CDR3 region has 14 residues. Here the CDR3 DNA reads TGTGCCAGCAGCGGAGGGACAGGGAATCAGCCCCAGCATTTT. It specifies CASSGGTGNQPQHF.

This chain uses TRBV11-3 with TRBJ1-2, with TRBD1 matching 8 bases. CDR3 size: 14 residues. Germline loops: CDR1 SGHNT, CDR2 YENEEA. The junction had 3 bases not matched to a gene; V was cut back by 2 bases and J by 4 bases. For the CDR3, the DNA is TGTGCCAGCAGCTTACAGGGGGCCGTCTATGGCTACACCTTC. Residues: CASSLQGAVYGYTF.

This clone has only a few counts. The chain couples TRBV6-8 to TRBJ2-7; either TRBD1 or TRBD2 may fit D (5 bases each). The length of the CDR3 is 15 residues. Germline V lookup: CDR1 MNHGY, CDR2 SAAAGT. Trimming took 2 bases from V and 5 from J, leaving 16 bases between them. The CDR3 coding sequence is TGTGCCAGCAGTTACGTTGGGGGTGACGGCCACGAGCAGTACTTC. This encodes CASSYVGGDGHEQYF.

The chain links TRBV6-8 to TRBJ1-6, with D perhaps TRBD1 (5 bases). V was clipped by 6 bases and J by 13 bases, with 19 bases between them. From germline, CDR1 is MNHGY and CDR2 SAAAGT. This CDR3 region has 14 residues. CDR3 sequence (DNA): TGTGCCAGCAGCCTGGGACGAGGTTTCCCTCCCCTCCACTTT. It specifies CASSLGRGFPPLHF.

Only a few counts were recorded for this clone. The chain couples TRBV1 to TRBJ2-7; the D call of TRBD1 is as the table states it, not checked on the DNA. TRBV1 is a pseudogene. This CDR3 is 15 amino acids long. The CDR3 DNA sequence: TGCGCCAGCAGCCCAGGACAGGGGGAAGGCTACGAGCAGTACTTC. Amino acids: CASSPGQGEGYEQYF.

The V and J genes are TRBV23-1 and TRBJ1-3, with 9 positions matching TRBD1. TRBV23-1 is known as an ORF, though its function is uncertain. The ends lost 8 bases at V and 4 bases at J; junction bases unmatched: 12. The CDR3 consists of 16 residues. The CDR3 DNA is TGCGCCAGCCAAATCCAACAGGGGGCATCCGGAAACACCATATATTTT. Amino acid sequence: CASQIQQGASGNTIYF.

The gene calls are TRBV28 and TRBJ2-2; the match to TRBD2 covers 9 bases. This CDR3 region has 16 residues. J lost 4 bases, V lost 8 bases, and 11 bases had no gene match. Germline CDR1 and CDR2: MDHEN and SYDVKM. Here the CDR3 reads CASGSRLAGITGELFF. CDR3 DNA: TGTGCCAGCGGGTCGCGGCTAGCGGGAATCACCGGGGAGCTGTTTTTT. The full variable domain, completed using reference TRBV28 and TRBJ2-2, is DVKVTQSSRYLVKRTGEKVFLECVQDMDHENMFWYRQDPGLGLRLIYFSYDVKMKEKGDIPEGYSVSREKKERFSLILESASTNQTSMYLCASGSRLAGITGELFFGEGSRLTVL.

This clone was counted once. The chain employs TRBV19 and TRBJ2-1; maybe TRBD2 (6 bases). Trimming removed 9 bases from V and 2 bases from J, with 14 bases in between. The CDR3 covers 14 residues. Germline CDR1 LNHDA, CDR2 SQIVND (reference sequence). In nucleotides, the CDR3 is TGTGCCAGCCGTAGCGGCCTAACCTACAATGAGCAGTTCTTC. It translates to CASRSGLTYNEQFF.

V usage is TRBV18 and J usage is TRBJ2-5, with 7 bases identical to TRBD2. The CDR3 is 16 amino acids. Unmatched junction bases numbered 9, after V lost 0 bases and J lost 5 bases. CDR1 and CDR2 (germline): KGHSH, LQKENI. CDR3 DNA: TGTGCCAGCTCACCACCGGGTAGCGGGCCCGCGGAGACCCAGTACTTC. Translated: CASSPPGSGPAETQYF.

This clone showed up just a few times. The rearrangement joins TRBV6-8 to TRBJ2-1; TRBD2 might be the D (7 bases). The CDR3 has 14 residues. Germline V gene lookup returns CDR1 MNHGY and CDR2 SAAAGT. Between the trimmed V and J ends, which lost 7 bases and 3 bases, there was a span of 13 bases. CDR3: CASNGGGHYNEQFF. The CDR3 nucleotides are TGTGCCAGCAATGGCGGGGGACACTACAATGAGCAGTTCTTC.

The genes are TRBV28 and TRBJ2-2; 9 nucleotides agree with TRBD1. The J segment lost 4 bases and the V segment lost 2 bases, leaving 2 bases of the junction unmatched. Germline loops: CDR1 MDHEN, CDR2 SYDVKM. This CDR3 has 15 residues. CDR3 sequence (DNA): TGTGCCAGCAGTTTAGGGACAGGGTTCACCGGGGAGCTGTTTTTT. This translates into CASSLGTGFTGELFF.

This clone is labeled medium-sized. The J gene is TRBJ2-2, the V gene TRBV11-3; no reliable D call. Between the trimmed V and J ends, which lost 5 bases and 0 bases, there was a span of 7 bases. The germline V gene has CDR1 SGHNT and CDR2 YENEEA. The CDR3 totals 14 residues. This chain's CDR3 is CASSRDPNTGELFF. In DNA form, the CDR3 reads TGTGCCAGCAGCCGTGACCCGAACACCGGGGAGCTGTTTTTT.

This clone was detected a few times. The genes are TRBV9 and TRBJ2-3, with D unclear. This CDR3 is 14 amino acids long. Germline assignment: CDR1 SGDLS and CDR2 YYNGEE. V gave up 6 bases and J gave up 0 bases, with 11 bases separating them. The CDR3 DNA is TGTGCCAGCAAGGACGGGTCTAGCACAGATACGCAGTATTTT. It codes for CASKDGSSTDTQYF.

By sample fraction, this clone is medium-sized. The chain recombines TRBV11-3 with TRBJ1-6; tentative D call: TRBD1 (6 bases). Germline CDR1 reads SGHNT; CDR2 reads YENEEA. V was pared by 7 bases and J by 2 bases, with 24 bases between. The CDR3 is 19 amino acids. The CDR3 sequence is CASTQRGGRGSAYNSPLHF. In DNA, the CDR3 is TGTGCCAGCACCCAAAGGGGGGGGCGCGGGTCTGCCTATAATTCACCCCTCCACTTT.

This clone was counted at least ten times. The CDR3: CASSYGRSGANVLTF. CDR3 DNA: TGTGCCAGCAGCTATGGGCGTTCTGGGGCCAACGTCCTGACTTTC. This chain joins TRBV11-3 and TRBJ2-6; D gene unclear. The CDR3 loop spans 15 amino acids. Per the germline V gene, CDR1 is SGHNT and CDR2 is YENEEA. V gave up 4 bases and J gave up 1 base, with 8 bases separating them.

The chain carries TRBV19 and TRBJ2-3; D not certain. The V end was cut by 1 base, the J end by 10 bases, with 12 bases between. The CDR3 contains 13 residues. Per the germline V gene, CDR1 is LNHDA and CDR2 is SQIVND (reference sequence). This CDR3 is CASSIGKISPQYF. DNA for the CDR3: TGTGCCAGTAGTATAGGAAAGATTTCTCCGCAGTATTTT.

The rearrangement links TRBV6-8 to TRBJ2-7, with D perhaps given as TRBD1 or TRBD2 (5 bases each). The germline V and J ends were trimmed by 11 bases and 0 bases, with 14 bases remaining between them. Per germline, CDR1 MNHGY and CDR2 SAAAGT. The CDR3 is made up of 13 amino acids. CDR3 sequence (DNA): TGTGCCTACGGGGACCAGGACTCCTACGAGCAGTACTTC. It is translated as CAYGDQDSYEQYF.

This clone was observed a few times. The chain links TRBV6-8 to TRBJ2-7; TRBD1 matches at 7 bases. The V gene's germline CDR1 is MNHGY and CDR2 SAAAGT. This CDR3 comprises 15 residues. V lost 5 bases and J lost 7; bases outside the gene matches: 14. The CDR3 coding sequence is TGTGCCAGCAGTCGTACAGGGGCAGGGGCTCAGGAGCAGTACTTC. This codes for CASSRTGAGAQEQYF.

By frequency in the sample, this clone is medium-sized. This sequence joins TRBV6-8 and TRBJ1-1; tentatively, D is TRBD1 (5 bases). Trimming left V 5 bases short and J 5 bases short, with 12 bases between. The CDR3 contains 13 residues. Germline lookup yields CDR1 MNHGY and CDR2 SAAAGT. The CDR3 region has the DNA TGTGCCAGCAGTCACGACAGTAGGACTGAAGCTTTCTTT. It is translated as CASSHDSRTEAFF.

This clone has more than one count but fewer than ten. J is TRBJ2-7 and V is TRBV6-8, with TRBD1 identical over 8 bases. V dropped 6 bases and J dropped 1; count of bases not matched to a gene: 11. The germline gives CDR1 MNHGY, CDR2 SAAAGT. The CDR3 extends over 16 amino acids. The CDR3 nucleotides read TGTGCCAGCAGAATGGGGGACAGGCCCTTGTCCTACGAGCAGTACTTC. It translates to CASRMGDRPLSYEQYF.

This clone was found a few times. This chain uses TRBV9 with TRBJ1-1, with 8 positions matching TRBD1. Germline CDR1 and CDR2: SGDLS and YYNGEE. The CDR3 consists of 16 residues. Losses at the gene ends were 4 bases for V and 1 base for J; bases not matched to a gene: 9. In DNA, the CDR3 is TGTGCCAGCAGCCCCAGCGGACAGGGCTGGAACACTGAAGCTTTCTTT. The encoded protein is CASSPSGQGWNTEAFF. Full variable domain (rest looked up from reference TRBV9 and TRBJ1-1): DSGVTQTPKHLITATGQRVTLRCSPRSGDLSVYWYQQSLDQGLQFLIQYYNGEERAKGNILERFSAQQFPDLHSELNLSSLELGDSALYFCASSPSGQGWNTEAFFGQGTRLTVV.